This note documents a single T cell receptor beta chain sequence. Its target is unknown. These data originate in a study of cytomegalovirus exposure and HLA in healthy donors. Study in general: Unique TCR beta sequences numbering 95 million to 130 million came from 150 million to 200 million T cells in an earlier analysis.

The PCR employed 60 Vbeta primers together with 13 Jbeta primers. TCRdb keeps only in-frame clones here, not all; method: immunoSEQ multiplex PCR. Among about 170,000 clones listed, approximately 84% were seen once. The study's findings and limits: Across HLA loci, a later analysis found differing TCR association rates, with DRB1 most and HLA-C fewest.

Trimming cost V 2 bases and J 3 bases, with 19 bases left between them. Germline CDR1 and CDR2: PRHDT and FYEKMQ (reference sequence). This CDR3 has 17 amino acids. What was sequenced was PBMCs. This chain links TRBV13 with TRBJ1-1; D perhaps matches TRBD1 (6 bases). The TCR sequence derives from a girl aged 5 to 17 in good health and CMV-seropositive. CDR3 region: CASSLSLRGGKDTEAFF. The CDR3 DNA reads TGTGCCAGCAGCTTATCCCTGAGGGGGGGTAAAGACACTGAAGCTTTCTTT.